The 11 T cell receptor beta chains in this list originate from one sample, sequenced in a study of blood T cell repertoires in COVID-19. The data were produced by immunoSEQ multiplex PCR, yet TCRdb's version contains in-frame clones alone and is incomplete. The data contain tens of thousands of clones, about three quarters of them singletons. Sequencing was carried out using peripheral blood. The receptors were gathered from a man between 70 and 80 years old with active or convalescent COVID-19.

The chain joins TRBV7-2 to TRBJ2-1; 8 nucleotides match TRBD2. The CDR3 consists of 15 residues. Germline-derived CDR1 and CDR2 are SGHTA and FQGNSA. J lost 4 bases, V lost 6 bases, and 8 bases had no gene match. The CDR3 protein is CASRTGGGPYNEQFF. The CDR3 coding sequence is TGTGCCAGCAGGACGGGCGGGGGGCCTTACAATGAGCAGTTCTTC.

This CDR3 is CASSQGADWTAEAFF. The CDR3 coding sequence is TGTGCCAGCAGCCAAGGTGCGGACTGGACAGCTGAAGCTTTCTTT. The chain is built from TRBV3-1 (or the pseudogene TRBV3-2) and TRBJ1-1; tentative D call: TRBD1 (6 bases). With 1 base removed from V and 6 bases from J, the gap between germline ends came to 15 bases. This CDR3 spans 15 amino acids. Germline V gene sequence: CDR1 LGHDT, CDR2 YNNKEL (reference sequence).

The V call is TRBV19, the J call TRBJ1-1, with D possibly being TRBD1 (6 bases). The CDR3 is made up of 14 amino acids. The germline V gene encodes CDR1 LNHDA and CDR2 SQIVND (reference sequence). V was shortened by 7 bases and J by 4 bases, with 16 bases between the two germline ends. The CDR3 is CASKGVDFFTEAFF. CDR3 DNA sequence: TGTGCCAGTAAGGGGGTGGACTTTTTCACTGAAGCTTTCTTT.

The chain employs TRBV11-1 and TRBJ2-2; the match to TRBD1 covers 12 bases. Germline trimming cut 3 bases from V and 7 bases from J; bases unmatched to any gene: 6. Germline V lookup: CDR1 SGHAT, CDR2 FQDESV (reference sequence). The length of the CDR3 is 16 residues. DNA of the CDR3: TGTGCCAGCAGCTTCCCGGGACAGGGGGCTAACGGGGAGCTGTTTTTT. Amino acid sequence: CASSFPGQGANGELFF.

The genes are TRBV30 and TRBJ1-6; D is unclear. The CDR3 is 12 residues long. The ends were cut back, 2 bases at V and 7 bases at J, with 6 bases in the middle. Germline CDR1 is GTSNPN and CDR2 is SVGIG (reference sequence). The CDR3 DNA follows: TGTGCCTGGAGTCTACGGAATTCACCCCTCCACTTT. This sequence encodes CAWSLRNSPLHF.

The V and J genes are TRBV5-1 and TRBJ2-5; possible D gene TRBD2, 5 bases. The CDR3 is made up of 12 amino acids. Germline loops: CDR1 SGHRS, CDR2 YFSETQ. Trimming took 6 bases from V and 3 from J, leaving 9 bases between them. In nucleotides, the CDR3 is TGCGCCAGCACCGAGGGAGAAGAGACCCAGTACTTC. It translates to CASTEGEETQYF.

This clone was observed once. The genes are TRBV30 and TRBJ2-4; tentatively, D is TRBD1 (6 bases). The CDR3 runs 11 residues. The V gene lost 3 bases and the J gene lost 15 bases, with 15 bases spanning the gap. CDR1 and CDR2 from the germline V gene are GTSNPN and SVGIG (reference sequence). In DNA form, the CDR3 reads TGTGCCTGGAGCCGGGACACAGATCTGTACTTC. The encoded protein is CAWSRDTDLYF.

The V call is TRBV19, the J call TRBJ1-2; D is perhaps TRBD1 (5 bases). The V and J ends lost 3 bases and 7 bases respectively, with 15 bases between them. CDR1 and CDR2 (germline): LNHDA, SQIVND (reference sequence). This CDR3 has 14 amino acids. The CDR3 DNA reads TGTGCCAGTAGTATCCAGGGCTCGCATCGTGGCTACACCTTC. Protein sequence: CASSIQGSHRGYTF.

This rearrangement joins TRBV28 to TRBJ2-7, with 7 bases that match TRBD2. The V and J ends lost 4 bases and 9 bases, in that order; junction bases with no gene match: 9. The CDR3 is made up of 13 amino acids. Per germline, CDR1 MDHEN and CDR2 SYDVKM. CDR3 in amino acids: CASSSPGWEGQYF. CDR3 DNA: TGTGCCAGCAGTTCCCCGGGGTGGGAGGGGCAGTACTTC.

V and J are TRBV6-5 and TRBJ1-1, with 7 nucleotides matching TRBD1. Trimming took 2 bases from V and 1 from J; bases not matched to a gene: 4. The CDR3 has 15 amino acids. The germline V gene encodes CDR1 MNHEY and CDR2 SVGAGI. The CDR3 nucleotides are TGTGCCAGCAGTTACGGAGGGACAGCGAACACTGAAGCTTTCTTT. It codes for CASSYGGTANTEAFF.

The rearrangement links TRBV11-3 to TRBJ2-4, with D unresolved. The CDR3 runs to 13 residues. Per the germline V gene, CDR1 is SGHNT and CDR2 is YENEEA. Trimming stripped 0 bases from V and 4 bases from J, with 4 bases between. Here the CDR3 DNA reads TGTGCCAGCAGCTTAGACCGGAAAAACATTCAGTACTTC. Its protein product is CASSLDRKNIQYF.